This T cell receptor beta chain appears in the sequencing data of a study of cytomegalovirus exposure and HLA in healthy donors. The CDR3 is 13 residues long. Trimming removed 2 bases from V and 3 bases from J, with 8 bases in between. Germline V lookup: CDR1 MDHEN, CDR2 SYDVKM. PCR was performed using 60 Vbeta and 13 Jbeta primers. Profiling relied on immunoSEQ multiplex PCR, and the TCRdb table lists in-frame clones only, not all of them. This sample has tens of thousands of clones; less than 85% occur once, and the top ten carry roughly 9.7%. V usage is TRBV28 and J usage is TRBJ2-7; D is unresolved. This receptor was taken from a woman aged 45-59 years in good health and CMV-seropositive. Sequencing used PBMCs. CDR3 bases: TGTGCCAGCAGTTTAACCGAACTCTACGAGCAGTACTTC. It is translated as CASSLTELYEQYF.